The rows below give T cell receptor beta chains drawn from one sample of a study of stem cell transplantation in POMP-related autoinflammatory disease. Sequencing was performed with immunoSEQ multiplex PCR; in TCRdb, only in-frame clones are kept and a portion is missing. This repertoire shows 6,500 to 7,500 clones, around four fifths found once; its top ten account for 3.5% to 5%. Sample: a CXCR5-defined cell subset from PBMCs. These receptors were obtained from a human donor in good health. The conserved cysteine and the conserved F or W are not part of the CDR3 here. D genes are given only for firm matches.

j_gene	v_gene	d_gene	CDR3aa
TRBJ2-2	TRBV4-3	.	ASSHLFGPQEELF
TRBJ1-1	TRBV6-5	.	ASRPRDPNTEAF
TRBJ2-5	TRBV9	.	ASSVGDSAKTQY
TRBJ1-5	TRBV6-1	TRBD1	ASSFSRGQGQPQH
TRBJ1-2	TRBV4-1	TRBD1	ASSHPGTGSGYT
TRBJ1-5	TRBV10-3	TRBD1	AISESTGRNQPQH
TRBJ2-3	TRBV18	.	ASSPMPGDTQY
TRBJ2-3	TRBV29-1	.	SVESGRGDTQY
TRBJ2-5	TRBV2	.	ASSSRGIGGETQY
TRBJ2-2	TRBV5-8	.	ASSLARAVTGELF
TRBJ1-5	TRBV6-5	.	ASSTEAGNQPQH
TRBJ2-7	TRBV5-5	.	ASSLSGVAYEQY
TRBJ1-1	TRBV2	TRBD1	ASSGTGGDTEAF
TRBJ1-5	TRBV2	.	ASTTDGTFQPQH
TRBJ2-7	TRBV28	.	ASSSVGFKTYEQY
TRBJ1-2	TRBV27	.	ASSLNLGYGYT
TRBJ2-5	TRBV15	.	ATARGGETQY